One sample yielded the 29 T cell receptor beta chains listed below, sequenced in a study of blood T cell repertoires in COVID-19. The data were produced by immunoSEQ multiplex PCR, yet TCRdb's version contains in-frame clones alone and is incomplete. The table lists some 200,000 clones, roughly 80% of them singletons. Specimen: PBMCs or T cells enriched from blood (not recorded which). Receptors originate from a man in his forties who had recovered from COVID-19.

This clone was counted only a few times. V is TRBV5-1 and J is TRBJ2-7; no reliable D call. CDR1 and CDR2 (germline): SGHRS, YFSETQ. The germline V and J ends were trimmed by 3 bases and 2 bases, with 3 bases remaining between them. The CDR3 is made up of 11 amino acids. The CDR3 spells CASSSTYEQYF. The CDR3 nucleotides read TGCGCCAGCAGCTCAACCTACGAGCAGTACTTC.

The CDR3 coding sequence is TGCGCCAGCAGCACCACACCCCGACAGGGCGGAAGTAATTCACCCCTCCACTTT. Its translation: CASSTTPRQGGSNSPLHF. The rearrangement joins TRBV5-1 to TRBJ1-6; 7 bases are a match to TRBD1. The CDR3 is made up of 18 amino acids. J lost 6 bases, V lost 4 bases, and 16 bases had no gene match. In germline, CDR1 is SGHRS, CDR2 YFSETQ.

This chain joins TRBV19 and TRBJ1-3, with a tentative D call TRBD1 (6 bases). V lost 5 bases and J 8 bases, leaving 13 bases between the germline ends. Germline V gene lookup returns CDR1 LNHDA and CDR2 SQIVND (reference sequence). CDR3 length: 13 amino acids. The CDR3 loop is CASSQGLADTIYF. The CDR3 DNA reads as TGTGCCAGTAGTCAGGGGCTGGCGGACACCATATATTTT. Variable domain in full (rest from reference TRBV19 and TRBJ1-3): DGGITQSPKYLFRKEGQNVTLSCEQNLNHDAMYWYRQDPGQGLRLIYYSQIVNDFQKGDIAEGYSVSREKKESFPLTVTSAQKNPTAFYLCASSQGLADTIYFGEGSWLTVV.

The chain uses TRBV12-3 or TRBV12-4 and TRBJ1-3; D uncertain. This CDR3 is built from 13 residues. With 2 bases removed from V and 6 bases from J, the gap between germline ends came to 8 bases. DNA of the CDR3: TGTGCCAGCAGTTTATCCGGGGTAAACACCATATATTTT. It encodes CASSLSGVNTIYF.

This chain links TRBV3-1 (or the pseudogene TRBV3-2) with TRBJ2-5; 11 nucleotides align to TRBD2. Germline V CDR1 and CDR2: LGHDT, YNNKEL (reference sequence). V shed 1 base and J 3 bases; nucleotides not matched to a gene: 13. The CDR3 length is 19 residues. CDR3 sequence: CASSQVQPKSTSGKETQYF. CDR3 nucleotide sequence: TGTGCCAGCAGCCAAGTCCAACCAAAATCGACTAGCGGGAAAGAGACCCAGTACTTC.

Regarding this clone: Within the sample, other DNA sequences also encode this same CDR3. The chain combines TRBV27 with TRBJ2-1; maybe TRBD2 (6 bases). Germline V gene sequence: CDR1 MNHEY, CDR2 SMNVEV (reference sequence). Trimming removed 4 bases from V and 7 bases from J, with 11 bases in between. This CDR3 is 13 amino acids long. The CDR3, as DNA: TGTGCCAGCAGTTCGGGACTGCGAAATGAGCAGTTCTTC. This codes for CASSSGLRNEQFF.

This clone was detected a few times. The chain has TRBV19 and TRBJ2-7, with 10 bases fitting TRBD1. CDR1 is LNHDA and CDR2 is SQIVND in the germline V gene (reference sequence). V shed 0 bases and J 2 bases; nucleotides not matched to a gene: 4. The CDR3 is 16 amino acids. The CDR3, as DNA: TGTGCCAGTAGTATAGACGGGACAGGGGTCACCTACGAGCAGTACTTC. Translated, it gives CASSIDGTGVTYEQYF.

This sequence joins TRBV18 and TRBJ2-5; perhaps TRBD1 as D (7 bases). The CDR3 consists of 14 residues. The V gene's germline CDR1 is KGHSH and CDR2 LQKENI. V lost 1 base to trimming and J lost 3 bases, with 9 bases between them. The CDR3 reads CASSPRGTEETQYF. The CDR3 DNA is TGTGCCAGCTCACCACGCGGGACAGAAGAGACCCAGTACTTC.

The chain carries TRBV5-1 and TRBJ1-1; D not certain. The CDR3 has 14 residues. V dropped 1 base and J dropped 4 bases, with 11 bases sitting between them. Germline loops: CDR1 SGHRS, CDR2 YFSETQ. CDR3 loop: CASSLSGRSTEAFF. The CDR3, as DNA: TGCGCCAGCAGCTTGTCGGGGAGGAGCACTGAAGCTTTCTTT. Full variable domain (outside the CDR3, taken from reference TRBV5-1 and TRBJ1-1): KAGVTQTPRYLIKTRGQQVTLSCSPISGHRSVSWYQQTPGQGLQFLFEYFSETQRNKGNFPGRFSGRQFSNSRSEMNVSTLELGDSALYLCASSLSGRSTEAFFGQGTRLTVV.

The gene calls are TRBV6-5 and TRBJ2-5; a weak D match, TRBD1 (5 bases). Germline-derived CDR1 and CDR2 are MNHEY and SVGAGI. V was cut by 6 bases and J by 9 bases, with 11 bases left in between. The CDR3 consists of 11 residues. CDR3 sequence reads: CASSLGQSQYF. The CDR3 nucleotides are TGTGCCAGCAGCCTCGGACAATCCCAGTACTTC.

The V and J genes are TRBV28 and TRBJ1-5; TRBD1 matches 12 bases. Germline V lookup: CDR1 MDHEN, CDR2 SYDVKM. The CDR3 consists of 18 residues. Trimming removed 5 bases from V and 6 bases from J; junction bases left unmatched: 14. CDR3 nucleotide sequence: TGTGCCAGCAGTCCAGGGGACAGGGGGCAATTTCGGGGTCAGCCCCAGCATTTT. Protein: CASSPGDRGQFRGQPQHF.

This chain connects TRBV19 to TRBJ2-1; TRBD2 agrees at 8 bases. CDR3 length: 17 amino acids. J was trimmed by 4 bases and V by 3 bases; bases with no gene match: 11. Germline CDR1 reads LNHDA; CDR2 reads SQIVND (reference sequence). CDR3 amino acids: CASSIFGREGIYNEQFF. The DNA of the CDR3 is TGTGCCAGTAGTATTTTCGGGAGGGAGGGAATTTACAATGAGCAGTTCTTC.

The chain recombines TRBV4-3 with TRBJ1-2; D is uncertain. The CDR3 extends over 15 amino acids. Trimming stripped 0 bases from V and 2 bases from J, with 10 bases between. The V gene's germline CDR1 is LGHNA and CDR2 YSLEER. The CDR3 DNA reads as TGCGCCAGCAGCCAAGATGATGGCCAGAACTATGGCTACACCTTC. Translation: CASSQDDGQNYGYTF.

The chain employs TRBV19 and TRBJ1-3, with 8 bases fitting TRBD1. The CDR3 sequence is 16 residues long. After removal of 4 bases from V and 2 bases from J, the junction contained 7 bases not matched to a gene. The germline CDR1 and CDR2 sequences are LNHDA and SQIVND (reference sequence). The CDR3: CASSTYGQGAGNTIYF. In nucleotides, the CDR3 is TGTGCCAGTAGTACCTACGGACAGGGAGCTGGAAACACCATATATTTT. Variable domain in full (rest from reference TRBV19 and TRBJ1-3): DGGITQSPKYLFRKEGQNVTLSCEQNLNHDAMYWYRQDPGQGLRLIYYSQIVNDFQKGDIAEGYSVSREKKESFPLTVTSAQKNPTAFYLCASSTYGQGAGNTIYFGEGSWLTVV.

This clone was counted between two and nine times. The chain employs TRBV13 and TRBJ2-1; TRBD2 matches 9 bases. The CDR3 contains 17 residues. The germline gives CDR1 PRHDT, CDR2 FYEKMQ (reference sequence). Germline trimming cut 5 bases from V and 8 bases from J; bases unmatched to any gene: 16. CDR3: CASSQVSFGLATYEQFF. In DNA, the CDR3 is TGTGCCAGCAGCCAGGTCAGTTTCGGACTAGCGACTTATGAGCAGTTCTTC.

The J gene is TRBJ2-7, the V gene TRBV7-6; possible D gene TRBD1, 6 bases. The CDR3 is made up of 14 amino acids. Germline CDR1 SGHVS, CDR2 FNYEAQ. The V and J ends lost 1 base and 7 bases respectively, with 14 bases between them. DNA for the CDR3: TGTGCCAGCAGCTTAGGGCAGGGGATGCGAGAGCAGTACTTC. This sequence encodes CASSLGQGMREQYF.

The chain is built from TRBV27 and TRBJ2-7, with TRBD1 identical over 10 bases. CDR3 length: 16 residues. The trim removed 5 bases at V and 5 bases at J, leaving 12 bases unmatched. Germline CDR1 is MNHEY and CDR2 is SMNVEV (reference sequence). The DNA for the CDR3 is TGTGCCAGCAGTACCACCTCCGGGACAGGGGTTAACGAGCAGTACTTC. Translation: CASSTTSGTGVNEQYF.

The chain has TRBV28 and TRBJ2-7, with no clear D. This CDR3 is built from 12 residues. Per germline, CDR1 MDHEN and CDR2 SYDVKM. V lost 2 bases to trimming and J lost 2 bases, with 4 bases between them. The CDR3 region has the DNA TGTGCCAGCAGTTTAAGCGCCTACGAGCAGTACTTC. Translating it yields CASSLSAYEQYF.

Only a few counts were recorded for this clone. CDR3 in amino acids: CASSRTNLAGETQYF. The CDR3 DNA is TGTGCCAGCAGTCGAACCAACCTGGCGGGAGAGACCCAGTACTTC. The chain links TRBV7-2 to TRBJ2-5; TRBD2 might be the D (5 bases). The CDR3 extends over 15 amino acids. Between the trimmed V and J ends, which lost 6 bases and 4 bases, there was a span of 18 bases. Germline lookup yields CDR1 SGHTA and CDR2 FQGNSA. The full variable domain, completed using reference TRBV7-2 and TRBJ2-5, is GAGVSQSPSNKVTEKGKDVELRCDPISGHTALYWYRQSLGQGLEFLIYFQGNSAPDKSGLPSDRFSAERTGGSVSTLTIQRTQQEDSAVYLCASSRTNLAGETQYFGPGTRLLVL.

Only a few counts were recorded for this clone. CDR3 amino acids: CASSLSLLAGVYTGELFF. The CDR3, as DNA: TGTGCCAGCAGCTTGTCCCTCCTAGCGGGAGTTTACACCGGGGAGCTGTTTTTT. The rearrangement links TRBV5-6 to TRBJ2-2; TRBD2 agrees at 10 bases. J lost 3 bases, V lost 1 base, and 9 bases had no gene match. The CDR3 sequence is 18 residues long. Germline CDR1 reads SGHDT; CDR2 reads YYEEEE.

The rearrangement joins TRBV29-1 to TRBJ2-3, with D perhaps matching TRBD2 (7 bases). The germline V and J ends were trimmed by 6 bases and 2 bases, with 15 bases remaining between them. The CDR3 runs 14 residues. Germline V lookup: CDR1 SQVTM, CDR2 ANQGSEA. DNA for the CDR3: TGCAGCGTGGGCCTCGGGGGGCACACAGATACGCAGTATTTT. It translates to CSVGLGGHTDTQYF.

This rearrangement joins TRBV24-1 to TRBJ2-1; 11 positions match TRBD2. The CDR3 totals 16 residues. V gave up 2 bases and J gave up 8 bases; unmatched junction bases: 7. Germline values: CDR1 KGHDR, CDR2 SFDVKD. CDR3 sequence: CATSDSLLAGVDEQFF. The CDR3 nucleotides are TGTGCCACCAGTGATTCTTTACTAGCGGGAGTCGATGAGCAGTTCTTC.

The chain employs TRBV3-1 (or the pseudogene TRBV3-2) and TRBJ2-7; 9 bases are a match to TRBD1. V gave up 1 base and J gave up 0 bases; unmatched junction bases: 4. The CDR3 covers 16 residues. Germline lookup yields CDR1 LGHDT and CDR2 YNNKEL (reference sequence). Written as DNA, the CDR3 is TGTGCCAGCAGCCAAGTTGGGGACAGGGACTCCTACGAGCAGTACTTC. This gives the protein CASSQVGDRDSYEQYF.

The chain carries TRBV10-1 and TRBJ2-3; TRBD1 might be the D (5 bases). This CDR3 has 15 residues. Germline CDR1 reads WNHNN; CDR2 reads SYGVQD (reference sequence). Trimming removed 2 bases at V and 6 bases at J, with 15 bases between. CDR3: CASSEADSAMDTQYF. CDR3 coding DNA: TGCGCCAGCAGTGAGGCCGACAGCGCAATGGATACGCAGTATTTT.

The chain couples TRBV5-1 to TRBJ1-1, with D unresolved. Per the germline V gene, CDR1 is SGHRS and CDR2 is YFSETQ. The CDR3 runs 14 residues. Trimming left V 3 bases short and J 4 bases short, with 13 bases between. The CDR3 DNA follows: TGCGCCAGCAGCTACATAGACCGGAGCACTGAAGCTTTCTTT. Residues: CASSYIDRSTEAFF.

The chain has TRBV3-1 (or the pseudogene TRBV3-2) and TRBJ2-5; 7 bases align to TRBD1. The CDR3 totals 13 residues. J was trimmed by 4 bases and V by 8 bases; bases with no gene match: 7. CDR1 and CDR2 from the germline V gene are LGHDT and YNNKEL (reference sequence). CDR3 amino acids: CASSGTALETQYF. For the CDR3, the DNA is TGTGCCAGCTCCGGGACAGCGTTAGAGACCCAGTACTTC.

The DNA for the CDR3 is TGTGCCAGTGGAGGAGGGGAGGTTTACGAGCAGTACTTC. Amino acids: CASGGGEVYEQYF. J is TRBJ2-7 and V is TRBV19; TRBD2 might be the D (6 bases). V was pared by 8 bases and J by 4 bases, with 15 bases between. In germline, CDR1 is LNHDA, CDR2 SQIVND (reference sequence). This CDR3 has 13 amino acids.

The rearrangement uses TRBV25-1 and TRBJ1-4; no definite D call. V lost 4 bases to trimming and J lost 8 bases, with 14 bases between them. The CDR3 consists of 14 residues. Germline-derived CDR1 and CDR2 are MGHDK and SYGVNS. CDR3 nucleotide sequence: TGTGCCAGCAGTGCTTGGAGGGTAGAGGAAAAACTGTTTTTT. Protein product: CASSAWRVEEKLFF.

The V gene is TRBV4-1, the J gene TRBJ2-1, with 8 bases matching TRBD2. Germline V lookup: CDR1 MGHRA, CDR2 YSYEKL. V trimming: 6 bases; J trimming: 7 bases; junction bases outside the gene matches: 8. The CDR3 loop spans 14 amino acids. Here the CDR3 DNA reads TGCGCCAGCAGTCTGGCTAGCGGGTGGAATGAGCAGTTCTTC. Translation gives CASSLASGWNEQFF.